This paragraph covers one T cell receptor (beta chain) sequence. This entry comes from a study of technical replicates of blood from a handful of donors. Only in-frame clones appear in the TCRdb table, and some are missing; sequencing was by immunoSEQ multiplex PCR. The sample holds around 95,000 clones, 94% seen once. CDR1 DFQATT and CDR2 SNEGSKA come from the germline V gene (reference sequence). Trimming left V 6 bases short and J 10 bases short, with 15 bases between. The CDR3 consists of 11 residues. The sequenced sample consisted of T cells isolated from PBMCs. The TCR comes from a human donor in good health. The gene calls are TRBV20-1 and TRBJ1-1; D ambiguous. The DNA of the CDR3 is TGCAGTGCCCAGAGCGGGATTGGAGCTTTCTTT. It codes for CSAQSGIGAFF.